Below are 16 T cell receptor beta chains sequenced from a single sample in a study of STAT3 mutations in large granular lymphocyte leukemia. Regarding the study as a whole: Every T-cell large granular lymphocyte leukemia patient had at least one immunodominant TCR beta clonotype.

For these receptors, no antigen is known. TCRdb's copy holds only in-frame clones and misses some; the assay was immunoSEQ multiplex PCR. The table includes about 12,000 clones, 76% detected once. The specimen sequenced was peripheral blood mononuclear cells. The receptors originated from a man aged 60 to 69 with T-cell large granular lymphocyte leukemia. Some clones in this sample may be carry-over from other donors' samples.

The J gene is TRBJ2-4, the V gene TRBV15, with TRBD1 as a possible D gene (5 bases). CDR1 is LNHNV and CDR2 is YYDKDF in the germline V gene (reference sequence). The CDR3 consists of 18 residues. The V end was cut by 0 bases, the J end by 0 bases, with 15 bases between. The CDR3 DNA is TGTGCCACCAGCAGAGATCTTACGACAGCCCTAGCCAAAAACATTCAGTACTTC. It is translated as CATSRDLTTALAKNIQYF.

The chain links TRBV7-9 to TRBJ2-3, with D possibly TRBD2 on 6 matching bases. Germline V gene sequence: CDR1 SEHNR, CDR2 FQNEAQ (reference sequence). V was pared by 6 bases and J by 3 bases, with 16 bases between. CDR3 length equals 15 residues. The CDR3: CASSLSSGETDTQYF. CDR3 sequence (DNA): TGTGCCAGCAGTCTCAGTAGCGGAGAGACAGATACGCAGTATTTT.

Relative to its sample, this clone is hyperexpanded. CDR3 amino acids: CASSKRGGTTGEQFF. CDR3 DNA: TGCGCCAGCAGCAAACGGGGGGGAACCACCGGTGAGCAGTTCTTC. V is TRBV4-3 and J is TRBJ2-1; 8 nucleotides agree with TRBD2. J lost 9 bases, V lost 5 bases, and 12 bases had no gene match. Germline CDR1 LGHNA, CDR2 YSLEER. The CDR3 runs 15 residues.

The chain is built from TRBV2 and TRBJ2-7, with TRBD1 identical over 7 bases. Germline CDR1 reads SNHLY; CDR2 reads FYNNEI. V shed 1 base and J 0 bases; nucleotides not matched to a gene: 3. The CDR3 runs 15 residues. CDR3 protein: CASSEGDRFSYEQYF. DNA of the CDR3: TGTGCCAGCAGTGAAGGGGACAGATTCTCCTACGAGCAGTACTTC.

The chain combines TRBV19 with TRBJ2-3; D gene unclear. Germline CDR1 and CDR2: LNHDA and SQIVND (reference sequence). This CDR3 has 13 amino acids. Trimming took off 5 bases at V and 6 bases at J, with 12 bases between the two ends. CDR3 protein: CASSPPGMDTQYF. Written as DNA, the CDR3 is TGTGCCAGTAGTCCCCCGGGCATGGATACGCAGTATTTT.

This chain connects TRBV29-1 to TRBJ1-1, with unresolved D. This CDR3 is 12 amino acids long. Germline-derived CDR1 and CDR2 are SQVTM and ANQGSEA. V was clipped by 4 bases and J by 0 bases, with 6 bases between them. The DNA of the CDR3 is TGCAGCGTTGTAGCTATGAACACTGAAGCTTTCTTT. This encodes CSVVAMNTEAFF.

The chain is built from TRBV30 and TRBJ2-1; possibly TRBD1 for D (6 bases). The CDR3 length is 11 residues. The ends were cut back, 2 bases at V and 12 bases at J, with 11 bases in the middle. Germline V CDR1 and CDR2: GTSNPN, SVGIG (reference sequence). The CDR3 sequence is CAWSRGLGQFF. The CDR3 DNA is TGTGCCTGGAGTAGGGGGTTGGGGCAGTTCTTC. The variable domain in full, completed from reference TRBV30 and TRBJ2-1, reads SQTIHQWPATLVQPVGSPLSLECTVEGTSNPNLYWYRQAAGRGLQLLFYSVGIGQISSEVPQNLSASRPQDRQFILSSKKLLLSDSGFYLCAWSRGLGQFFGPGTRLTVL.

This clone was seen a single time. The chain combines TRBV9 with TRBJ2-5; the D call may be TRBD1 or TRBD2 (5 bases each). The CDR3 spans 15 residues. Per the germline V gene, CDR1 is SGDLS and CDR2 is YYNGEE. V lost 4 bases, J lost 3 bases, and 16 bases lay in between. CDR3 loop: CASSSFRDQEETQYF. The CDR3 DNA sequence: TGTGCCAGCAGCTCATTCCGGGACCAAGAAGAGACCCAGTACTTC.

This clone turned up a few times. The chain uses TRBV19 and TRBJ1-2, with D possibly being TRBD1 (5 bases). The CDR3 totals 13 residues. Germline lookup yields CDR1 LNHDA and CDR2 SQIVND (reference sequence). Trimming removed 6 bases from V and 3 bases from J, with 11 bases in between. In DNA form, the CDR3 reads TGTGCCAGTAGCCTGACAGCCTACTATGGCTACACCTTC. It codes for CASSLTAYYGYTF.

This sequence joins TRBV28 and TRBJ2-6, with 7 bases aligning to TRBD1. The CDR3 has 16 residues. CDR1 is MDHEN and CDR2 is SYDVKM in the germline V gene. The V segment lost 5 bases and the J segment 7 bases; nucleotides outside the gene matches: 11. CDR3 nucleotides: TGTGCCAGCAGTACCACTTTGACAGGGAAAGCCAACGTCCTGACTTTC. Protein product: CASSTTLTGKANVLTF.

This chain uses TRBV25-1 with TRBJ2-3; 9 bases agree with TRBD1. V lost 7 bases and J lost 8; bases outside the gene matches: 10. The CDR3 spans 14 residues. Germline CDR1 reads MGHDK; CDR2 reads SYGVNS. The CDR3 here is CASNSQGASGTQYF. CDR3 bases: TGTGCCAGCAACTCACAGGGGGCGAGTGGTACGCAGTATTTT.

The chain employs TRBV5-1 and TRBJ1-5; 11 bases match TRBD1. The CDR3 covers 14 residues. Trimming cost V 4 bases and J 6 bases; bases outside gene matches: 3. Per germline, CDR1 SGHRS and CDR2 YFSETQ. This CDR3 reads CASSQGQGGQPQHF. The CDR3 bases are TGCGCCAGCAGCCAGGGACAGGGGGGTCAGCCCCAGCATTTT.

V and J are TRBV10-3 and TRBJ1-1; D unresolved. In germline, CDR1 is ENHRY, CDR2 SYGVKD. The V end lost 7 bases, the J end lost 3 bases, and 15 bases lay between the germline ends. This CDR3 comprises 14 residues. CDR3 loop: CAITQSRMDTEAFF. CDR3 DNA: TGTGCCATCACCCAGTCCCGGATGGACACTGAAGCTTTCTTT.

This chain uses TRBV25-1 with TRBJ1-4; 8 nucleotides agree with TRBD1. The CDR3 is made up of 15 amino acids. The junction had 8 bases not matched to a gene; V was cut back by 6 bases and J by 5 bases. Germline CDR1 is MGHDK and CDR2 is SYGVNS. The CDR3 coding sequence is TGTGCCAGCAGACCGGACAGGGTTTCGAATGAAAAACTGTTTTTT. Translating gives CASRPDRVSNEKLFF.

This clone was seen only once. The gene calls are TRBV28 and TRBJ2-7, with a tentative D call TRBD2 (5 bases). Germline V gene lookup returns CDR1 MDHEN and CDR2 SYDVKM. V was clipped by 4 bases and J by 6 bases, with 10 bases between them. CDR3 length: 12 amino acids. The CDR3 nucleotides read TGTGCCAGCAGTTCGGACTGGGTCGAGCAGTACTTC. Protein: CASSSDWVEQYF.

The V gene is TRBV6-4, the J gene TRBJ2-3; D is ambiguous. Germline CDR1 and CDR2: MRHNA and SNTAGT. The CDR3 sequence is 14 residues long. V was shortened by 6 bases and J by 8 bases, with 18 bases between the two germline ends. The CDR3 sequence: CASSRDGTGGTQYF. The CDR3 DNA is TGTGCCAGCAGCCGCGACGGCACCGGTGGTACGCAGTATTTT.